The T cell receptor beta chain described here comes from a study of blood T cell repertoires in COVID-19. Study summary: PBMCs, B-cell-depleted T cells, or T cells provided the cDNA or gDNA that made up the material.

The CDR3 sequence is 14 residues long. V trimming: 5 bases; J trimming: 1 base; junction bases outside the gene matches: 2. Germline assignment: CDR1 MNHEY and CDR2 SVGAGI. Participants were placed into cohorts based on the clinical history they reported. Recovered status applied to Cohort 3 donors who had two consecutive negative PCRs. It also applied to those with clearance or with symptom resolution. Methods used by the authors: It was from reference gene primer amplification that nucleated cell counts were estimated. Here immunoSEQ multiplex PCR was the method, and the copy in TCRdb shows in-frame clones only, minus some. V, J and clone size were drawn from that table, and D and trimming were deduced from the DNA. Among about 150,000 clones listed, 70% to 90% were seen once.

The TCR was taken from a man aged 45-65 years who had recovered from COVID-19. This rearrangement joins TRBV6-5 to TRBJ2-7, with TRBD2 identical over 10 bases. Sequencing was done on a sample of PBMCs or T cells enriched from blood (not recorded which). Here the CDR3 reads CASSTTSGSYEQYF. CDR3 coding DNA: TGTGCCAGCAGTACGACTAGCGGGTCCTACGAGCAGTACTTC.